The text below deals with one TCR beta chain. Antigen specificity is unknown. These data originate in a study of shared clonotypes between healthy human individuals. About the research overall: Three CD4 naive, three CD4 memory, two CD8 naive and one CD8 memory plate were used per donor. Study-level results: Researchers found naive subsets generally carried larger estimated richness than memory subsets.

Some clones are missing from TCRdb's copy, which holds only in-frame ones; the method was immunoSEQ multiplex PCR. This table has around 1.5 million clones, 98% appearing once. CDR3 length: 16 residues. Trimming removed 3 bases from V and 3 bases from J; junction bases left unmatched: 10. The V gene's germline CDR1 is MNHNY and CDR2 SVGAGI (reference sequence). Each of the donors was a healthy adult who was HIV-negative and had not had a recent acute infection or vaccination. CD4+ cells were split into CD45RA+ naive and CD45RA-negative memory subsets. This rearrangement joins TRBV6-6 to TRBJ2-5; TRBD2 matches at 7 bases. The sequence was collected from a man younger than 45 in good health. The sample consisted of naive CD4+ T cells sorted from blood. Stated subset: CD45RA+ positively selected. The CDR3 loop reads CASSYKRDYTEETQYF. CDR3 in DNA: TGTGCCAGCAGTTATAAGAGGGACTACACTGAAGAGACCCAGTACTTC.